Given below is one TCR beta chain in context. The data were taken from a study of CD8 T cells in Susac syndrome. V was pared by 2 bases and J by 4 bases, with 4 bases of the junction left unmatched. Per germline, CDR1 LNHNV and CDR2 YYDKDF (reference sequence). The CDR3 loop spans 16 amino acids. Reverse transcription of about 0.5 to 1 ug RNA was carried out with random hexamers. The authors amplified TCR beta CDR3 across 54 Vbeta and 13 Jbeta using immunoSEQ multiplex PCR. One entry per CDR3 protein, called by TCRdb with MiXCR from the immunoSEQ multiplex PCR reads. The sample lists 180,000 or so distinct CDR3 sequences; about 93% were seen once. Sequencing of TCR beta was undertaken in CD8+ and CD4+ T cells derived from blood. Healthy donors matched for age and sex were used as controls. TEMRA cells were enriched by FACS, while CD8+ and CD4+ T cells were obtained through a negative isolation that was performed magnetically.

Sequenced sample: CD4+ T cells from PBMCs. The source of this sequence is a human donor in good health. The chain recombines TRBV15 with TRBJ2-1, with 11 bases aligning to TRBD2. The CDR3 reads CATSRQRLAGYNEQFF. The DNA for the CDR3 is TGTGCCACCAGCAGACAGAGACTAGCGGGGTACAATGAGCAGTTCTTC.